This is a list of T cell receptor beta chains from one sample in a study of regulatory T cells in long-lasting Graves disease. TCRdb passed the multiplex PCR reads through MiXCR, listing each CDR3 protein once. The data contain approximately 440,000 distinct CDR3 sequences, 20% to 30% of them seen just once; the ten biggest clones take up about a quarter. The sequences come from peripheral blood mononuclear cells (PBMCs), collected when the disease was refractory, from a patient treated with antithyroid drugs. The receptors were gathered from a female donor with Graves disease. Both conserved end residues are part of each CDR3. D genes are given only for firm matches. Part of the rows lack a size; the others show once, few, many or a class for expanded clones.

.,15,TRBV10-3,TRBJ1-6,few,TGTGCCATCAGTGAGCACCCCAGGGAGGCTTCACCCCTCCACTTT,CAISEHPREASPLHF
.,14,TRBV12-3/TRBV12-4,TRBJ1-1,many,TGTGCCAGCATCCTTTCGGGGGGGGGTACTGAAGCTTTCTTT,CASILSGGGTEAFF
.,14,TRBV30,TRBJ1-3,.,TGTGCCTGGAGCCCAGACAACTCTGGAAACACCATATATTTT,CAWSPDNSGNTIYF
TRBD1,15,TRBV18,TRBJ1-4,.,TGTGCCAGCTCACCACCGAGCGCGGGACAGGAAAAACTGTTTTTT,CASSPPSAGQEKLFF
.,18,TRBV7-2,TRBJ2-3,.,TGTGCCAGCAGCTTAGCGGGTGGTGACAGGACCAGCACAGATACGCAGTATTTT,CASSLAGGDRTSTDTQYF
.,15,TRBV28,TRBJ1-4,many,TGTGCCAGCAGTTTATCGACAGCTTCAAATGAAAAACTGTTTTTT,CASSLSTASNEKLFF
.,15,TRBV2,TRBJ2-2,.,TGTGCCAGCCACGGGTCTGTACCGAACACCGGGGAGCTGTTTTTT,CASHGSVPNTGELFF
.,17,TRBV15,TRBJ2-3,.,TGTGCCACCAGCAGCCCAAGGGGGGCGGGCAGGGCAGATACGCAGTATTTT,CATSSPRGAGRADTQYF
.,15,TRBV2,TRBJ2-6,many,TGTGCCAGCAATTTGGGGGTTCCTGGGGCCAACGTCCTGACTTTC,CASNLGVPGANVLTF
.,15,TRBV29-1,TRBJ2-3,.,TGCAGCGTTCGAATTTTCGCGGGGGCCACAGATACGCAGTATTTT,CSVRIFAGATDTQYF
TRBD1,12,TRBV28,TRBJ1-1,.,TGTGCCAGCAACCAGGGGGCATGGAGAGCTTTCTTT,CASNQGAWRAFF
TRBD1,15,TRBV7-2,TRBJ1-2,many,TGTGCCAGCAGCGCCACAGGGGGCGCCGTCTATGGCTACACCTTC,CASSATGGAVYGYTF
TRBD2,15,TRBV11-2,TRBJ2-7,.,TGTGCCAGCAGCTCGAGACTAGCGGGAGAAAGCGAGCAGTACTTC,CASSSRLAGESEQYF
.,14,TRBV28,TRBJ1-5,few,TGTGCCAGCAGTTTATTGGGGGGCTGGCAGCCCCAGCATTTT,CASSLLGGWQPQHF
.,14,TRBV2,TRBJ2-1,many,TGTGCCAGCAGACGGACCTCAGCTAGGGGTGAGCAGTTCTTC,CASRRTSARGEQFF
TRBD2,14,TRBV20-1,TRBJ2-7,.,TGCAGTGCAAAAAGCGGGGCCACCTCCTACGAGCAGTACTTC,CSAKSGATSYEQYF
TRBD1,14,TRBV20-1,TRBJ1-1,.,TGCAGTGCTAGAGGGGGACAGGGCTGGACTGAAGCTTTCTTT,CSARGGQGWTEAFF
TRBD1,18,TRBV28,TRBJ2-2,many,TGTGCCAGCAGTATGCTACCCGGACAGGGACAATGGACCGGGGAGCTGTTTTTT,CASSMLPGQGQWTGELFF
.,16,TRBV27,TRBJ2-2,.,TGTGCCAGCAGTCCACCGGGCGCGCCGCACACCGGGGAGCTGTTTTTT,CASSPPGAPHTGELFF
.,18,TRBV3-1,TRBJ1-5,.,TGTGCCAGCAGCCAATCCGGGACGGCCCTATGGAGCAATCAGCCCCAGCATTTT,CASSQSGTALWSNQPQHF
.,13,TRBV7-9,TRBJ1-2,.,TGTGCCAGCACCAATGCACAGGGCTTGGGCTACACCTTC,CASTNAQGLGYTF
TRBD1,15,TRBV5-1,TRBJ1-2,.,TGCGCCAGCAGAAATTGGACAGGTGATATGGATGGCTACACCTTC,CASRNWTGDMDGYTF
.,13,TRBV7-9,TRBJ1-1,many,TGTGCCAGCAGCGTGGGGCGCTACCCTGAAGCTTTCTTT,CASSVGRYPEAFF
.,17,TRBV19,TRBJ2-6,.,TGTGCCAGTAGTGGTAAACGGAGAATGACTGGGGCCAACGTCCTGACTTTC,CASSGKRRMTGANVLTF
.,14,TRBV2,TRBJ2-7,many,TGTGCCAGCAGTGGTGCAGGGAAAAGGTACGAGCAGTACTTC,CASSGAGKRYEQYF
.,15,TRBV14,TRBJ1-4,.,TGTGCCAGCAGCCAAGGTGACCGAACTAATGAAAAACTGTTTTTT,CASSQGDRTNEKLFF
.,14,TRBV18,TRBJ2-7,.,TGTGCCAGCTCACCCCGGAAAAGCCAGCCCGAGCAGTACTTC,CASSPRKSQPEQYF